The clone carrying this TCR beta chain was counted a single time. This sample was taken from a study of blood T cell repertoires in COVID-19. Measured with immunoSEQ multiplex PCR; TCRdb has only the in-frame clones, and not every one. This table holds around 310,000 clones, under 90% found once. The CDR3 consists of 15 residues. V lost 6 bases and J lost 7, with 19 bases in between. CDR1 and CDR2 from the germline V gene are LNHDA and SQIVND (reference sequence). Recovered status in Cohort 3 required two negative PCRs, clearance, or symptom resolution. The gene calls are TRBV19 and TRBJ1-5; D is possibly TRBD1 (5 bases). The sequence was obtained from a woman between 25 and 40 years old who had recovered from COVID-19. Sequencing was done on a sample of PBMCs or T cells enriched from blood (not recorded which). CDR3: CASSSSGERNQPQHF. The CDR3 nucleotides are TGTGCCAGTAGCTCTTCGGGGGAAAGAAACCAGCCCCAGCATTTT.